The clone carrying this T cell receptor beta chain was recorded a few times. Antigen unknown. These data belong to a study of regulatory T cells in long-lasting Graves disease. Time point specified: newly diagnosed GD, antithyroid drugs for less than 3 months. Scientists built the TCR library using RNA that was extracted from PBMCs. Study-level points and caveats: TCR diversity in persistent Graves' patients was below that of newly diagnosed ones.

V gave up 5 bases and J gave up 4 bases, with 11 bases separating them. Per the germline V gene, CDR1 is SEHNR and CDR2 is FQNEAQ (reference sequence). This CDR3 contains 13 residues. HTBI primers from iRepertoire and Arm-PCR of CDR3 regions yielded the TCR beta libraries. MiXCR was run by TCRdb on the multiplex PCR reads, yielding one entry per CDR3 protein. The repertoire has about 530,000 distinct CDR3 sequences, about 16% of them found once; the top ten carry roughly 25%. The same data also contributed to another study, on T cells in Graves' hyperthyroidism and ophthalmopathy.

Sequencing was performed on peripheral blood mononuclear cells (PBMCs), taken at new diagnosis, from a patient treated with antithyroid drugs. V and J are TRBV7-9 and TRBJ1-1; perhaps TRBD1 as D (6 bases). This TCR derives from a woman aged 35-65 years with Graves disease. The CDR3 loop is CASSVRGGTEAFF. CDR3 in DNA: TGTGCCAGCAGCGTTAGGGGGGGCACTGAAGCTTTCTTT.